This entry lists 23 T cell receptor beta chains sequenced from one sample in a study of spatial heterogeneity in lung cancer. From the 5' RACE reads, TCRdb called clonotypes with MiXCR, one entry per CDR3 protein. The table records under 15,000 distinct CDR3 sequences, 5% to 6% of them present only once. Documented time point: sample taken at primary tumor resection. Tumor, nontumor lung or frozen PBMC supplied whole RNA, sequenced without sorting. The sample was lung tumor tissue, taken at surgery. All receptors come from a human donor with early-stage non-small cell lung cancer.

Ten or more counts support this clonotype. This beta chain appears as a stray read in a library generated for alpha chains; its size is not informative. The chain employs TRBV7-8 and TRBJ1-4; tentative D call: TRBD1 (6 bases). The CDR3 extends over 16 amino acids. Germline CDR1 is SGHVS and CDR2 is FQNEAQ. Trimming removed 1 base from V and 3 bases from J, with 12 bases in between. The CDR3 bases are TGTGCCAGCAGCTTAGATTGGACAGCTCCTAATGAAAAACTGTTTTTT. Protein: CASSLDWTAPNEKLFF.

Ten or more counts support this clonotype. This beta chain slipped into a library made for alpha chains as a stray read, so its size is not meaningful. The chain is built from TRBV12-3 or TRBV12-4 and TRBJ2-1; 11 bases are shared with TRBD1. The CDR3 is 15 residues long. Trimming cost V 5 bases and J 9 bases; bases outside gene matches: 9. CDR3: CASSRGQGVMGEQFF. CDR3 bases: TGTGCCAGCAGTAGGGGACAGGGGGTCATGGGTGAGCAGTTCTTC.

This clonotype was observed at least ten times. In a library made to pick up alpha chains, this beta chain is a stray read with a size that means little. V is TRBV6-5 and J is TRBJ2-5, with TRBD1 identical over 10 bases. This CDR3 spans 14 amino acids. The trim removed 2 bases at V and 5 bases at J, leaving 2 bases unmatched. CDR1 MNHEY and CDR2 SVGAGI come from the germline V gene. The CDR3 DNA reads TGTGCCAGCAGTTACACGGGACAGGGGGAGACCCAGTACTTC. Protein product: CASSYTGQGETQYF.

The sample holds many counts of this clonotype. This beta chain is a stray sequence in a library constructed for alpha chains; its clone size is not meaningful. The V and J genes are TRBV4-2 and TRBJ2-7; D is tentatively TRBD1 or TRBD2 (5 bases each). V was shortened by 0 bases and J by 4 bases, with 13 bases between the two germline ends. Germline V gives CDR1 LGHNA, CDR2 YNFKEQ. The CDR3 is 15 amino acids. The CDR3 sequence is CASSQDRDGGYEQYF. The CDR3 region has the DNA TGTGCCAGCAGCCAAGATCGGGACGGAGGTTACGAGCAGTACTTC.

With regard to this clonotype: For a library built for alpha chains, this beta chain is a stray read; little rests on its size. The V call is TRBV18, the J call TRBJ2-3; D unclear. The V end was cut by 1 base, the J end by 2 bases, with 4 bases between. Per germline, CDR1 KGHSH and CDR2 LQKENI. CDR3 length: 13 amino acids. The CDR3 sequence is CASSPRTTDTQYF. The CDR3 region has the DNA TGTGCCAGCTCACCACGTACCACAGATACGCAGTATTTT.

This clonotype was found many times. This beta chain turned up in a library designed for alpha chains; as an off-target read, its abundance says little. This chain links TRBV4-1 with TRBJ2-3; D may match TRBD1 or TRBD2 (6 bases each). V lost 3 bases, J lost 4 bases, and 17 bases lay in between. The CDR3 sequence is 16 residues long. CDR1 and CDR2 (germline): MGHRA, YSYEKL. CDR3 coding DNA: TGCGCCAGCAGCCAGCTACAGGGACTTAGGGCAGATACGCAGTATTTT. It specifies CASSQLQGLRADTQYF.

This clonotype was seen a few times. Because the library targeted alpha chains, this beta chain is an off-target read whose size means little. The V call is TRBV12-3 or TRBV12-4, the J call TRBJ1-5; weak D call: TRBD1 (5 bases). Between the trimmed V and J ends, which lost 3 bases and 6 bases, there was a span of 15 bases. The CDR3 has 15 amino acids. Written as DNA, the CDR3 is TGTGCCAGCAGTTTCGGGACGGGGGGTAGTCAGCCCCAGCATTTT. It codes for CASSFGTGGSQPQHF.

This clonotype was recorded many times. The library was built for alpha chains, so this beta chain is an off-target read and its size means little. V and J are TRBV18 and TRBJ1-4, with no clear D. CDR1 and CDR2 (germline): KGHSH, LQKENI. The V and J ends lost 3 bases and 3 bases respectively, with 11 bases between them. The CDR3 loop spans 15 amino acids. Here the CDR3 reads CASSPTRQPNEKLFF. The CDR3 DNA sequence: TGTGCCAGCTCACCTACCAGGCAGCCTAATGAAAAACTGTTTTTT.

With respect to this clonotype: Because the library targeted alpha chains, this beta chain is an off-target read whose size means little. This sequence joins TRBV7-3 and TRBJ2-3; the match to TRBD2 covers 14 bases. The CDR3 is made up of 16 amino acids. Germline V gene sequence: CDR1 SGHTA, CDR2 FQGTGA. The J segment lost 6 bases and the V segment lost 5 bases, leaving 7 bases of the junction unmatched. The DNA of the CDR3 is TGTGCCAGCAGCCCACGGACTAGCGGGGGGTTGGATACGCAGTATTTT. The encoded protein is CASSPRTSGGLDTQYF. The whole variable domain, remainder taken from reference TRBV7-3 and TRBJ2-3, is GAGVSQTPSNKVTEKGKYVELRCDPISGHTALYWYRQSLGQGPEFLIYFQGTGAADDSGLPNDRFFAVRPEGSVSTLKIQRTERGDSAVYLCASSPRTSGGLDTQYFGPGTRLTVL.

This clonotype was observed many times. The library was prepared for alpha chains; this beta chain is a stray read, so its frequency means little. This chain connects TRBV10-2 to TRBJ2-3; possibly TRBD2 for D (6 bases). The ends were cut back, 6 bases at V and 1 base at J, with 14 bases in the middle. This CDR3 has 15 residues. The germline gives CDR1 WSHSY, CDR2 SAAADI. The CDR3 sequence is CASRPGTSGTDTQYF. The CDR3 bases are TGCGCCAGCAGACCCGGGACTTCAGGCACAGATACGCAGTATTTT.

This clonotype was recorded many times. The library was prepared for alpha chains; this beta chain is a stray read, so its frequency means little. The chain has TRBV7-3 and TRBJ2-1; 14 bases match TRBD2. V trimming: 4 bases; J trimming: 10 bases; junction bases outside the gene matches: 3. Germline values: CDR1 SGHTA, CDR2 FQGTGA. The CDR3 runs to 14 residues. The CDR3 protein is CASSSGLAGGEQFF. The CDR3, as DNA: TGTGCCAGCAGCTCCGGACTAGCGGGAGGAGAGCAGTTCTTC.

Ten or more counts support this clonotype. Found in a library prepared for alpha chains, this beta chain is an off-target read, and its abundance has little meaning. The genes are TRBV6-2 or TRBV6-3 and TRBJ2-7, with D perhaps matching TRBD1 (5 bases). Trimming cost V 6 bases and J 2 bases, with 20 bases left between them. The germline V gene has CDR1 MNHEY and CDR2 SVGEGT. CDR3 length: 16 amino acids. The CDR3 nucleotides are TGTGCCAGCAGCCCCGACGACAGTCTCTATCCCTACGAGCAGTACTTC. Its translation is CASSPDDSLYPYEQYF.

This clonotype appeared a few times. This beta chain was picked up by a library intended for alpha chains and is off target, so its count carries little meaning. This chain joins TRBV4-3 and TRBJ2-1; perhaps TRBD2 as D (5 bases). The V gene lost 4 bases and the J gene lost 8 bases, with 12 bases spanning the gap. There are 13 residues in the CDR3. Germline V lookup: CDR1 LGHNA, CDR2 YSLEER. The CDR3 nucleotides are TGCGCCAGCAGCCTAGAAGTGCGGGATGAGCAGTTCTTC. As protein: CASSLEVRDEQFF.

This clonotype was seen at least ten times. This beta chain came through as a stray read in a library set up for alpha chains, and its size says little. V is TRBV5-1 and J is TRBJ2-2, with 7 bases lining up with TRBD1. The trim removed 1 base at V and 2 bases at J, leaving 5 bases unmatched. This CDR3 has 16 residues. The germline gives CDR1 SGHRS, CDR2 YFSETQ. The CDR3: CASSLTGALNTGELFF. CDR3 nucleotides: TGCGCCAGCAGCTTGACAGGGGCTCTAAACACCGGGGAGCTGTTTTTT. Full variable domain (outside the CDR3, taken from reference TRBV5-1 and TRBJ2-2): KAGVTQTPRYLIKTRGQQVTLSCSPISGHRSVSWYQQTPGQGLQFLFEYFSETQRNKGNFPGRFSGRQFSNSRSEMNVSTLELGDSALYLCASSLTGALNTGELFFGEGSRLTVL.

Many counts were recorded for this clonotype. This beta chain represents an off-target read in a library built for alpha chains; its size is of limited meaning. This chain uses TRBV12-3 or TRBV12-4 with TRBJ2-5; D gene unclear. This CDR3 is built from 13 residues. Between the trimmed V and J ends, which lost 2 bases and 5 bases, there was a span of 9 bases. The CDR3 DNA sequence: TGTGCCAGCAGTTTACTCCGGTGGGAGACCCAGTACTTC. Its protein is CASSLLRWETQYF.

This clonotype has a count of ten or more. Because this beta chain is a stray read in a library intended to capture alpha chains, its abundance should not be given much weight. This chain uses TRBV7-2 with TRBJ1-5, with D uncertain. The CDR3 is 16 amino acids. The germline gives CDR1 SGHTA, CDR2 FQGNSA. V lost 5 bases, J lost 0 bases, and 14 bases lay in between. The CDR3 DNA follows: TGTGCCAGCAGCCGACAATCGTTAGATAGCAATCAGCCCCAGCATTTT. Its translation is CASSRQSLDSNQPQHF.

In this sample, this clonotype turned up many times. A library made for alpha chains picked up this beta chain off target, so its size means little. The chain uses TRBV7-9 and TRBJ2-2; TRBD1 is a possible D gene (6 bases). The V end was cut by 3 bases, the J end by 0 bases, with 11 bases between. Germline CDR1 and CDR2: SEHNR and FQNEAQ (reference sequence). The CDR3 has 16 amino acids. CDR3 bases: TGTGCCAGCAGCTTCCCGGACAGCCCGAACACCGGGGAGCTGTTTTTT. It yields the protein CASSFPDSPNTGELFF.

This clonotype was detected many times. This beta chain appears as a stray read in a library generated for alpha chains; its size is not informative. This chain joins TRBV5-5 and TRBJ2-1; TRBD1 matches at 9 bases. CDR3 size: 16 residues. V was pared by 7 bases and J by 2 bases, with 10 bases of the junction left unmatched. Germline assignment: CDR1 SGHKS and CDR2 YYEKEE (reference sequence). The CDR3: CASSKQGADPYNEQFF. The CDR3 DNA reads TGTGCCAGCTCGAAACAGGGGGCGGACCCCTACAATGAGCAGTTCTTC.

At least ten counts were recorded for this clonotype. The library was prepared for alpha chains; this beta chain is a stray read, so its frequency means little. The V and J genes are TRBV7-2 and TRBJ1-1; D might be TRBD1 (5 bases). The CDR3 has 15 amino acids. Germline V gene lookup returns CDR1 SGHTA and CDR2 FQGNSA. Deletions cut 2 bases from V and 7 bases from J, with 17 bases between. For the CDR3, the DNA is TGTGCCAGCAGCTTATATGGGCAGGGTCAAGGTGAAGCTTTCTTT. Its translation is CASSLYGQGQGEAFF.

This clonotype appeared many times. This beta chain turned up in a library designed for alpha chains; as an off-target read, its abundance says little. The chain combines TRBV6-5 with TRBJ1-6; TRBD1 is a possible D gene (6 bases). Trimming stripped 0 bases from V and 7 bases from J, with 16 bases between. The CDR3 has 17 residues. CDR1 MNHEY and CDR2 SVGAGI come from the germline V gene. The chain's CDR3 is CASSYSVSRRGNSPLHF. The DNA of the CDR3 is TGTGCCAGCAGTTACTCGGTTTCGCGCAGGGGAAATTCACCCCTCCACTTT.

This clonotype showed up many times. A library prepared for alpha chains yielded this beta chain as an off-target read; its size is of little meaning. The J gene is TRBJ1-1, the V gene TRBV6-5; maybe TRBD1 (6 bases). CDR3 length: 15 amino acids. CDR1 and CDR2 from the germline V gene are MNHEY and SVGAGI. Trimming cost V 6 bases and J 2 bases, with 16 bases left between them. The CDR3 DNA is TGTGCCAGCAGAAAGGGAGACAGGTTAAACACTGAAGCTTTCTTT. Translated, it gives CASRKGDRLNTEAFF.

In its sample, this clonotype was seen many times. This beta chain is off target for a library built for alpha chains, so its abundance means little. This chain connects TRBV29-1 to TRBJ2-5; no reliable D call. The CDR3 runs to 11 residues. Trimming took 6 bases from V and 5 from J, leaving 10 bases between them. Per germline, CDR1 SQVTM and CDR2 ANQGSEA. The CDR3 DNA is TGCAGCGTCGCGTTCCAGGAGACCCAGTACTTC. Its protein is CSVAFQETQYF.

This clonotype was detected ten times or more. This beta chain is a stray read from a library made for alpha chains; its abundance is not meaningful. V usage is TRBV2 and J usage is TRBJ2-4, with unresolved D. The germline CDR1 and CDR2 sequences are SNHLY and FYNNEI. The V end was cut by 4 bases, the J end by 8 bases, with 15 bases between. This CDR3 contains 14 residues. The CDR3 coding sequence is TGTGCCAGCAGTGGACGGCCCGGTGGGTACATTCAGTACTTC. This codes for CASSGRPGGYIQYF.